The 10 T cell receptor beta chains below were found in one sample sequenced in a study of T cell responses to AZD1222 COVID-19 vaccine. The repertoire was sequenced with immunoSEQ multiplex PCR; TCRdb's copy has only in-frame clones and lacks some. The sample has about 100,000 clones, approximately 90% seen once. The input for sequencing was peripheral blood, taken on day 0 of AZD1222 vaccination. Every receptor here comes from an adult in good health.

The chain uses TRBV30 and TRBJ1-3; D not certain. V lost 0 bases, J lost 4 bases, and 10 bases lay in between. CDR3 length: 14 amino acids. CDR1 GTSNPN and CDR2 SVGIG come from the germline V gene (reference sequence). In nucleotides, the CDR3 is TGTGCCTGGAGTGTACTCCTCCAGGGAAACACCATATATTTT. This gives the protein CAWSVLLQGNTIYF.

V is TRBV5-4 and J is TRBJ1-2, with 7 bases aligning to TRBD1. Trimming cost V 2 bases and J 8 bases; bases outside gene matches: 6. CDR3 size: 13 residues. Per germline, CDR1 SGHNT and CDR2 YYREEE (reference sequence). The CDR3 protein is CASSFGQVLGYTF. CDR3 in DNA: TGTGCCAGCAGCTTTGGACAGGTTCTGGGCTACACCTTC.

This chain joins TRBV4-1 and TRBJ1-2, with D possibly being TRBD1 (5 bases). The V gene lost 1 base and the J gene lost 2 bases, with 8 bases spanning the gap. The CDR3 is 14 amino acids. CDR1 and CDR2 from the germline V gene are MGHRA and YSYEKL. The chain's CDR3 is CASSQVRGNYGYTF. The CDR3 DNA reads TGCGCCAGCAGCCAAGTTAGGGGAAACTATGGCTACACCTTC.

The chain uses TRBV4-3 and TRBJ2-3, with TRBD2 identical over 9 bases. Per the germline V gene, CDR1 is LGHNA and CDR2 is YSLEER. J lost 4 bases, V lost 0 bases, and 2 bases had no gene match. The CDR3 has 15 amino acids. The DNA for the CDR3 is TGCGCCAGCAGCCAAGAGCGGGGGGGAGCAGATACGCAGTATTTT. Its protein is CASSQERGGADTQYF.

Written as DNA, the CDR3 is TGTGCCAGCAGCTTAGGGACAGGAAGCACAGATACGCAGTATTTT. The encoded protein is CASSLGTGSTDTQYF. The gene calls are TRBV7-2 and TRBJ2-3; 7 bases line up with TRBD1. The CDR3 contains 15 residues. Trimming took 1 base from V and 0 from J; bases not matched to a gene: 1. In germline, CDR1 is SGHTA, CDR2 FQGNSA.

Worth noting for this clone: This sample also contains other DNA sequences that code for the same CDR3. The chain has TRBV4-1 and TRBJ1-6; 7 bases are a match to TRBD1. V was pared by 0 bases and J by 10 bases, with 3 bases of the junction left unmatched. Per germline, CDR1 MGHRA and CDR2 YSYEKL. The CDR3 sequence is 14 residues long. CDR3 in DNA: TGCGCCAGCAGCCAAGAGCCAGGGGGATCACCCCTCCACTTT. Its translation is CASSQEPGGSPLHF.

CDR3 bases: TGCGCCAGCAGCTTGAGGCCGGCAGATACGCAGTATTTT. It translates to CASSLRPADTQYF. V is TRBV5-1 and J is TRBJ2-3; unclear D gene. The CDR3 is 13 residues long. The V and J ends lost 1 base and 4 bases respectively, with 7 bases between them. CDR1 SGHRS and CDR2 YFSETQ come from the germline V gene.

Only a few counts were recorded for this clone. The chain employs TRBV19 and TRBJ1-5; tentative D call: TRBD1 (6 bases). The CDR3 covers 13 residues. CDR1 and CDR2 (germline): LNHDA, SQIVND (reference sequence). The V and J ends lost 8 bases and 5 bases respectively, with 13 bases between them. This CDR3 is CASVGQLDQPQHF. In DNA, the CDR3 is TGTGCCAGTGTTGGACAGCTTGATCAGCCCCAGCATTTT.

This clone showed up just once. The rearrangement uses TRBV3-1 (or the pseudogene TRBV3-2) and TRBJ2-3; possibly TRBD1 for D (6 bases). Germline-derived CDR1 and CDR2 are LGHDT and YNNKEL (reference sequence). CDR3 size: 15 residues. The V gene lost 1 base and the J gene lost 6 bases, with 14 bases spanning the gap. Written as DNA, the CDR3 is TGTGCCAGCAGCCAAGGGGGACAAAAAGGGGATACGCAGTATTTT. As protein: CASSQGGQKGDTQYF.

J is TRBJ2-3 and V is TRBV5-5, with 9 bases lining up with TRBD2. Germline CDR1 reads SGHKS; CDR2 reads YYEKEE (reference sequence). Losses at the gene ends were 3 bases for V and 6 bases for J; bases not matched to a gene: 20. The CDR3 runs to 19 residues. DNA for the CDR3: TGTGCCAGCAGCTACAGGGGCGGGAGGGCCGAGTTGTTGTCGGATACGCAGTATTTT. As protein: CASSYRGGRAELLSDTQYF.